This entry lists 24 T cell receptor beta chains sequenced from one sample in a study of blood T cell repertoires in COVID-19. Profiled with immunoSEQ multiplex PCR; TCRdb holds only in-frame clones, not every one. This sample has roughly 120,000 clones, with around 84% found just once. Sequenced: peripheral blood. The receptors here all came from a woman over 75 with active or convalescent COVID-19.

This clone was counted a single time. The rearrangement joins TRBV2 to TRBJ1-1; D is uncertain. The CDR3 extends over 11 amino acids. Germline assignment: CDR1 SNHLY and CDR2 FYNNEI. V shed 6 bases and J shed 11 bases, with 13 bases lying between them. The CDR3, as DNA: TGTGCCAGCAGGCCTACCGGGGAGGCTTTCTTT. Its translation is CASRPTGEAFF.

The V call is TRBV6-4, the J call TRBJ2-2, with a possible D match to TRBD1 (6 bases). V was clipped by 0 bases and J by 0 bases, with 8 bases between them. Germline CDR1 reads MRHNA; CDR2 reads SNTAGT. This CDR3 contains 16 residues. The CDR3 loop reads CASSDSWGPNTGELFF. CDR3 DNA: TGTGCCAGCAGTGACTCTTGGGGGCCGAACACCGGGGAGCTGTTTTTT.

The chain links TRBV2 to TRBJ2-7, with D possibly matching TRBD1 (5 bases). V was clipped by 3 bases and J by 2 bases, with 14 bases between them. Germline V gene lookup returns CDR1 SNHLY and CDR2 FYNNEI. This CDR3 is 15 amino acids long. CDR3 bases: TGTGCCAGCAGTGACGCGGCCAGGGTACCCTACGAGCAGTACTTC. As protein: CASSDAARVPYEQYF.

This clone was seen a handful of times. V gene TRBV19 combines with J gene TRBJ2-2; the match to TRBD1 covers 7 bases. Per the germline V gene, CDR1 is LNHDA and CDR2 is SQIVND (reference sequence). The CDR3 extends over 14 amino acids. The trim removed 8 bases at V and 5 bases at J, leaving 8 bases unmatched. The CDR3 DNA reads TGTGCCAGTCAAACAGGGGTGGTTACCGGGGAGCTGTTTTTT. It yields the protein CASQTGVVTGELFF.

The chain recombines TRBV27 with TRBJ2-2, with 9 bases aligning to TRBD1. Germline loops: CDR1 MNHEY, CDR2 SMNVEV (reference sequence). The V and J ends lost 5 bases and 5 bases, in that order; junction bases with no gene match: 6. CDR3 size: 15 residues. For the CDR3, the DNA is TGTGCCAGCAGTCCTCGACAGGGGGGTACCGGGGAGCTGTTTTTT. Translated, it gives CASSPRQGGTGELFF.

The V and J genes are TRBV5-6 and TRBJ2-5, with D hard to call. The CDR3 totals 11 residues. V was trimmed by 4 bases and J by 3 bases, leaving 4 bases between them. Germline V CDR1 and CDR2: SGHDT, YYEEEE. The CDR3 DNA reads TGTGCCAGCAGCCGGGAAGAGACCCAGTACTTC. Translated, it gives CASSREETQYF.

V usage is TRBV6-1 and J usage is TRBJ2-1, with 14 bases fitting TRBD2. The CDR3 is 18 amino acids. With V trimmed by 4 bases and J by 1 base, 6 bases remained unmatched. CDR1 and CDR2 (germline): MNHNS, SASEGT. The CDR3 spells CASSGETSGRGSYNEQFF. In DNA, the CDR3 is TGTGCCAGCAGTGGGGAGACTAGCGGGAGGGGGTCCTACAATGAGCAGTTCTTC.

This rearrangement joins TRBV18 to TRBJ2-1, with TRBD1 identical over 9 bases. The CDR3 runs to 16 residues. V trimming: 3 bases; J trimming: 0 bases; junction bases outside the gene matches: 3. CDR1 is KGHSH, CDR2 LQKENI, per germline. The CDR3 DNA follows: TGTGCCAGCTCACCCGGGACAGGGAGCTCCTACAATGAGCAGTTCTTC. It codes for CASSPGTGSSYNEQFF. Variable domain in full (rest from reference TRBV18 and TRBJ2-1): NAGVMQNPRHLVRRRGQEARLRCSPMKGHSHVYWYRQLPEEGLKFMVYLQKENIIDESGMPKERFSAEFPKEGPSILRIQQVVRGDSAAYFCASSPGTGSSYNEQFFGPGTRLTVL.

The rearrangement joins TRBV19 to TRBJ2-3, with 11 bases aligning to TRBD1. Germline CDR1 reads LNHDA; CDR2 reads SQIVND (reference sequence). Losses at the gene ends were 11 bases for V and 3 bases for J; bases not matched to a gene: 10. CDR3 size: 15 residues. CDR3: CAARAGQGATDTQYF. The CDR3 DNA follows: TGTGCCGCTCGGGCCGGACAGGGGGCAACAGATACGCAGTATTTT.

The chain recombines TRBV7-9 with TRBJ2-1; the D gene is possibly TRBD1 (6 bases). Trimming took 5 bases from V and 8 from J, leaving 19 bases between them. Germline V CDR1 and CDR2: SEHNR, FQNEAQ (reference sequence). The CDR3 has 15 amino acids. The CDR3 DNA is TGTGCCAGCAGCCAATCCCGGACGAAGGGGGATGAGCAGTTCTTC. Translated, it gives CASSQSRTKGDEQFF.

This chain links TRBV28 with TRBJ1-6, with no clear D. The CDR3 covers 14 residues. Germline loops: CDR1 MDHEN, CDR2 SYDVKM. The V gene lost 8 bases and the J gene lost 5 bases, with 13 bases spanning the gap. CDR3 amino acids: CASDQLGDNSPLHF. The CDR3 nucleotides read TGTGCCAGCGACCAGCTAGGCGATAATTCACCCCTCCACTTT.

On this clone itself: The junction does not match germline at one end; this may be a read error. Here the CDR3 reads CASSVTGQGAGYTF. CDR3 coding DNA: TGTGCCAGCAGCGTAACGGGACAGGGGGCTGGCTACACCTTC. The chain carries TRBV7-3 and TRBJ1-2; 12 nucleotides match TRBD1. Per germline, CDR1 SGHTA and CDR2 FQGTGA. The CDR3 extends over 14 amino acids.

This chain uses TRBV7-2 with TRBJ2-2; 7 bases are shared with TRBD2. Germline CDR1 and CDR2: SGHTA and FQGNSA. V lost 6 bases to trimming and J lost 1 base; unmatched junction nucleotides: 5. The CDR3 sequence is 15 residues long. The CDR3 nucleotides read TGTGCCAGCAGGGTACCGGGAGGGAACACCGGGGAGCTGTTTTTT. This gives the protein CASRVPGGNTGELFF.

This clone was recorded once. The rearrangement joins TRBV7-2 to TRBJ2-2; the D gene is possibly TRBD2 (6 bases). The CDR3 is 15 residues long. V was cut by 8 bases and J by 4 bases, with 17 bases left in between. Germline assignment: CDR1 SGHTA and CDR2 FQGNSA. The chain's CDR3 is CASRGTVTFTGELFF. The CDR3 coding sequence is TGTGCCAGCCGTGGGACTGTCACGTTCACCGGGGAGCTGTTTTTT.

The V call is TRBV14, the J call TRBJ2-3; 9 bases agree with TRBD2. J gave up 9 bases and V 0 bases, and 7 bases lay outside the gene matches. This CDR3 has 15 residues. Germline CDR1 is SGHDN and CDR2 is FVKESK. CDR3 DNA: TGTGCCAGCAGCCAAGAGACCAGCGGGAGGAGCACGCAGTATTTT. It codes for CASSQETSGRSTQYF.

The table lists this clone with a few counts. V usage is TRBV18 and J usage is TRBJ1-5; maybe TRBD1 (5 bases). From germline, CDR1 is KGHSH and CDR2 LQKENI. V dropped 6 bases and J dropped 2 bases, with 11 bases sitting between them. This CDR3 is built from 14 residues. In DNA form, the CDR3 reads TGTGCCAGCTCGCGGGACGGTGGCAATCAGCCCCAGCATTTT. The encoded protein is CASSRDGGNQPQHF.

The chain uses TRBV6-2 or TRBV6-3 and TRBJ2-1; possible D gene TRBD1, 5 bases. Trimming left V 6 bases short and J 7 bases short, with 22 bases between. CDR1 and CDR2 from the germline V gene are MNHEY and SVGEGT. The CDR3 loop spans 16 amino acids. CDR3 bases: TGTGCCAGCAGCCTCCCCGGCCAGGGTAATATAAATGAGCAGTTCTTC. Protein product: CASSLPGQGNINEQFF.

Regarding this clone: The junction departs from germline at one end; a sequencing error may be responsible. The V gene is TRBV2, the J gene TRBJ2-7; weak D call: TRBD2 (6 bases). This CDR3 is 13 amino acids long. Germline V lookup: CDR1 SNHLY, CDR2 FYNNEI. The CDR3 bases are TGTGCCAGCAAGGGACTGGCCACATTCACCGGCGAATTC. Translation: CASKGLATFTGEF.

The sample holds one count of this clone. A junction boundary mismatches the germline segment, possibly from a read error. This chain links TRBV12-3 or TRBV12-4 with TRBJ2-3, with 8 nucleotides matching TRBD1. This CDR3 spans 11 amino acids. CDR3 loop: CASSPGTGFDF. The CDR3 DNA is TGTGCCAGCAGTCCCGGGACAGGCTTCGATTTT.

The chain's CDR3 is CASSRVYSNQPQHF. Here the CDR3 DNA reads TGTGCCAGCAGTAGAGTATATAGCAATCAGCCCCAGCATTTT. The rearrangement links TRBV6-6 to TRBJ1-5; no clear D gene. In germline, CDR1 is MNHNY, CDR2 SVGAGI (reference sequence). The V gene lost 5 bases and the J gene lost 0 bases, with 8 bases spanning the gap. The CDR3 is made up of 14 amino acids.

The rearrangement uses TRBV10-3 and TRBJ2-7, with 7 bases matching TRBD2. The CDR3 runs to 16 residues. V lost 5 bases and J lost 4; bases outside the gene matches: 14. Germline CDR1 and CDR2: ENHRY and SYGVKD. CDR3 region: CAISSLASGTLYEQYF. In DNA form, the CDR3 reads TGTGCCATCAGTTCCCTGGCTAGCGGTACCCTGTACGAGCAGTACTTC.

Only one count was recorded for this clone. The chain has TRBV12-3 or TRBV12-4 and TRBJ2-2; D ambiguous. The germline V and J ends were trimmed by 6 bases and 5 bases, with 10 bases remaining between them. The CDR3 length is 13 residues. CDR3 loop: CASSPTRTGELFF. The CDR3, as DNA: TGTGCCAGCAGCCCAACCAGGACCGGGGAGCTGTTTTTT.

This clone occurred once. The CDR3 region has the DNA TGTGCCAGCAGTTTCCATGAGGAGGGCCGGACTGAAGCTTTCTTT. It translates to CASSFHEEGRTEAFF. V usage is TRBV28 and J usage is TRBJ1-1; D unclear. Per germline, CDR1 MDHEN and CDR2 SYDVKM. This CDR3 has 15 residues. The V gene lost 3 bases and the J gene lost 5 bases, with 16 bases spanning the gap.

The CDR3 loop is CASSTHRGHGYTF. The CDR3 nucleotides read TGTGCCAGCAGTACTCACAGGGGGCATGGCTACACCTTC. The V call is TRBV12-3 or TRBV12-4, the J call TRBJ1-2; 9 nucleotides line up with TRBD1. V lost 5 bases, J lost 6 bases, and 4 bases stayed unmatched. The CDR3 is made up of 13 amino acids.